Below, one TCR beta chain is given with its context. The V gene lost 6 bases and the J gene lost 0 bases, with 9 bases spanning the gap. There are 13 residues in the CDR3. CDR1 is MNHEY, CDR2 SVGAGI, per germline. In the CD4+ fraction, cells were divided into CD45RA+ naive and CD45RA-negative memory subsets. These data come from a study of shared clonotypes between healthy human individuals. Some 28,000 T cell genomes (approximately 0.2 ug DNA) went into each sorted-subset replicate. TCRdb's copy holds only in-frame clones and misses some; the assay was immunoSEQ multiplex PCR. The sample yields over a million clones, around 76% seen once.

The sequence was collected from a man between 18 and 35 years old in good health. Sequenced: memory CD4+ T cells sorted from blood. Stated subset: CD45RA-negative fraction. This chain uses TRBV6-5 with TRBJ2-7; D is ambiguous. CDR3 loop: CASRLQSSYEQYF. CDR3 bases: TGTGCCAGCAGACTACAGAGCTCCTACGAGCAGTACTTC.